The 2 T cell receptor beta chains below were found in one sample sequenced in a study of blood T cell repertoires in COVID-19. Assay: immunoSEQ multiplex PCR; the TCRdb copy retains only in-frame clones and omits some. The table lists 280,000 or so clones, 86% of them singletons. Sequences were obtained from peripheral blood. These receptors were taken from a woman in her twenties or thirties who had recovered from COVID-19.

A single count supports this clone. The rearrangement links TRBV5-1 to TRBJ2-5, with a tentative D call TRBD1 (5 bases). Trimming took off 2 bases at V and 2 bases at J, with 10 bases between the two ends. Looked up from germline, CDR1 is SGHRS and CDR2 is YFSETQ. This CDR3 spans 14 amino acids. This CDR3 is CASSFPDRQETQYF. In DNA form, the CDR3 reads TGCGCCAGCAGCTTCCCCGACAGACAAGAGACCCAGTACTTC.

The rearrangement uses TRBV10-1 and TRBJ2-7, with 7 nucleotides matching TRBD1. The CDR3 runs to 14 residues. The junction had 4 bases not matched to a gene; V was cut back by 3 bases and J by 2 bases. Germline V lookup: CDR1 WNHNN, CDR2 SYGVQD (reference sequence). The CDR3 DNA is TGCGCCAGCAGTGATGGGACAGCAGCCTACGAGCAGTACTTC. Amino acid sequence: CASSDGTAAYEQYF.